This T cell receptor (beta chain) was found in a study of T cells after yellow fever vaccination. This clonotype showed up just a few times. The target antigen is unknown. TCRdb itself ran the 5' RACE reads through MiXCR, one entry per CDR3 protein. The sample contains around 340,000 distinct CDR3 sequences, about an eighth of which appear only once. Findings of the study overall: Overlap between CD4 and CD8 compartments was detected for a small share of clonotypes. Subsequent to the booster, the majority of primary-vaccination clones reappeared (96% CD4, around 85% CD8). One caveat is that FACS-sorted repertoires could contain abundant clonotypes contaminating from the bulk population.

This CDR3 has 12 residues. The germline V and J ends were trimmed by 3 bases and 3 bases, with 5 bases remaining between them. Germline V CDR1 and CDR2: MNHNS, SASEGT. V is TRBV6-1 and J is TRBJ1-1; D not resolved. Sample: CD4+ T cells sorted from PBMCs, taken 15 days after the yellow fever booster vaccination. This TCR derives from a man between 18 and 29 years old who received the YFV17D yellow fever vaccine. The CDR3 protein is CASSDFDTEAFF. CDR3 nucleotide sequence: TGTGCCAGCAGTGATTTCGACACTGAAGCTTTCTTT.